The rows below give T cell receptor beta chains drawn from one sample of a study of T-cell memory formation after mild COVID-19. One entry per CDR3 protein results from TCRdb running MiXCR on the 5' RACE reads. The sample lists 80,000 to 130,000 distinct CDR3 sequences; over 8.5% were seen once. Sequences were obtained from PBMCs or a T cell subset sorted from them (not recorded which). The receptors derive from a man between 18 and 29 years old who had mild COVID-19 (a few samples of this study predate the infection). Cell type and time point are not known. Each CDR3 is given with its conserved first and last residue. The D gene is left open where the match is weak. The listing skips clone size in some rows; elsewhere it reads once, few, many or a size class.

v_gene	d_gene	j_gene	abundance	CDR3nt	CDR3aa
TRBV7-3	NA	TRBJ2-2	NA	TGTGCCAGCAGCTTATCGCCCTATGCGAACACCGGGGAGCTGTTTTTT	CASSLSPYANTGELFF
TRBV4-3	NA	TRBJ1-1	NA	TGCGCCAGCAAACCCGGTGGGGAGACTGAAGCTTTCTTT	CASKPGGETEAFF
TRBV10-3	NA	TRBJ1-6	NA	TGTGCCATCAGTGAGGCGGGGCTTAACAATTCACCCCTCCACTTT	CAISEAGLNNSPLHF
TRBV12-3/TRBV12-4	NA	TRBJ2-3	NA	TGTGCCAGCAGTTTAGCCGGTACGCAGTATTTT	CASSLAGTQYF
TRBV20-1	NA	TRBJ2-7	NA	TGCAGTGCCAGTGGTAGGGAAACTTACTACGAGCAGTACTTC	CSASGRETYYEQYF
TRBV6-4	TRBD2	TRBJ2-1	many	TGTGCCAGCAGTGATACTAGCGTTTCTGAGCAGTTCTTC	CASSDTSVSEQFF
TRBV12-3/TRBV12-4	NA	TRBJ1-2	few	TGTGCCAGCAGTCCGGCCTTCATAAACTATGGCTACACCTTC	CASSPAFINYGYTF
TRBV4-1	NA	TRBJ2-1	few	TGCGCCAGCAGCCAAAAGACCGGGAACGCGCCCTACAATGAGCAGTTCTTC	CASSQKTGNAPYNEQFF
TRBV7-2	NA	TRBJ2-3	NA	TGTGCCAGCAGCTTCTCGGGTCGGGGCACAGATACGCAGTATTTT	CASSFSGRGTDTQYF
TRBV9	TRBD2	TRBJ2-2	few	TGTGCCAGCAGCCACTCACCCCAACTAGCGGGGGGGCTCGGCGGGGAGCTGTTTTTT	CASSHSPQLAGGLGGELFF
TRBV5-6	TRBD2	TRBJ2-3	few	TGTGCCAGCAGCCGCGCGGGGGGGCGGCTCACAGATACGCAGTATTTT	CASSRAGGRLTDTQYF
TRBV7-3	NA	TRBJ2-2	few	TGTGCCAGCAGCTCCCTCGCCGGGCAGGGGGGCGTCGGGGAGCTGTTTTTT	CASSSLAGQGGVGELFF
TRBV6-2/TRBV6-3	TRBD2	TRBJ2-5	few	TGTGCCAGCAGTTACACTAGCGGGGGGGAGACCCAGTACTTC	CASSYTSGGETQYF
TRBV13	TRBD2	TRBJ2-3	few	TGTGCCAGCAGCATAAGGACTAGCGGGGAAAGCACAGATACGCAGTATTTT	CASSIRTSGESTDTQYF
TRBV7-2	NA	TRBJ1-1	NA	TGTGCCAGCAGCCGGGAAGTCAACAGGCCGAAAAACACTGAAGCTTTCTTT	CASSREVNRPKNTEAFF
TRBV7-9	NA	TRBJ2-1	many	TGTGCCAGCAGCTTGTCAGGGGTGTATGGCAATGAGCAGTTCTTC	CASSLSGVYGNEQFF
TRBV12-3/TRBV12-4	NA	TRBJ1-5	few	TGTGCCAGCAGTTGGAGGGGAGGCGGCAATCAGCCCCAGCATTTT	CASSWRGGGNQPQHF
TRBV4-3	NA	TRBJ1-2	NA	TGCGCCAGCAGCCAAGTATTTTGGGGCAGGGTAAACTATGGCTACACCTTC	CASSQVFWGRVNYGYTF
TRBV6-2/TRBV6-3	NA	TRBJ2-3	few	TGTGCCAGCAGTTTAGTGGCAGGTGGAGCGGATACGCAGTATTTT	CASSLVAGGADTQYF
TRBV11-2	NA	TRBJ2-2	NA	TGTGCCAGCAGCTTAGATGGGTTTCAGCCAGGCACCGGGGAGCTGTTTTTT	CASSLDGFQPGTGELFF
TRBV7-9	NA	TRBJ2-1	NA	TGTGCCAGCAGCGGCGTGGATGCGGAGCAGTTCTTC	CASSGVDAEQFF
TRBV3-2	NA	TRBJ2-1	NA	TGTGCCAGCAGCCAAGGTGGCCGGGTCATCTCCTACAATGAGCAGTTCTTC	CASSQGGRVISYNEQFF
TRBV4-3	NA	TRBJ2-5	few	TGCGCCAGCAGCCAAGCGACAGTAATGCAAGAGACCCAGTACTTC	CASSQATVMQETQYF
TRBV4-1	NA	TRBJ1-1	NA	TGCGCCAGCAGCTTCGACAGCCTGAACACTGAAGCTTTCTTT	CASSFDSLNTEAFF
TRBV12-3/TRBV12-4	NA	TRBJ1-1	NA	TGTGCCAGCAGTTTGGTTGAAGGGGACTCAGGTGCTTTCTTT	CASSLVEGDSGAFF
TRBV7-9	NA	TRBJ1-1	NA	TGTGCCAGCAGCTTTCGGAAGACTGAAGCTTTCTTT	CASSFRKTEAFF
TRBV4-3	TRBD2	TRBJ2-5	few	TGCGCCAGCAGCCTTAAATCGGGGGGAGGGGAGACCCAGTACTTC	CASSLKSGGGETQYF
TRBV9	TRBD2	TRBJ2-5	NA	TGTGCCAGCAGCGGGGGGGGTGGAAAGACCCAGTACTTC	CASSGGGGKTQYF
TRBV20-1	TRBD1	TRBJ2-4	NA	TGCAGTGCTGCTAAGACCGGGACAGGGGTAAACATTCAGTACTTC	CSAAKTGTGVNIQYF
TRBV4-1	NA	TRBJ2-7	many	TGCGCCAGCAGCCAAGTGGCGGACTACGAGCAGTACTTC	CASSQVADYEQYF
TRBV11-2	TRBD1	TRBJ1-2	few	TGTGCCAGCAGCCTATTGACAGGGGGTACGGGCGGCTACTATGGCTACACCTTC	CASSLLTGGTGGYYGYTF
TRBV20-1	TRBD1	TRBJ2-5	NA	TGCAGTGCCCAAACCAGTGGGACAGGGAGGTTGACCCAGTACTTC	CSAQTSGTGRLTQYF
TRBV11-2	NA	TRBJ1-1	many	TGTGCCAGCAGTTTGGGCACTGAAGCTTTCTTT	CASSLGTEAFF
TRBV19	NA	TRBJ2-3	few	TGTGCCAGTAGGTTCGGGGAGACAGATACGCAGTATTTT	CASRFGETDTQYF
TRBV29-1	NA	TRBJ2-2	few	TGCAGCGTTGTGCGGCACACCGGGGAGCTGTTTTTT	CSVVRHTGELFF
TRBV7-9	TRBD1	TRBJ1-3	few	TGTGCCAGCAGCGATCGACAGGGGAAGTCTGGAAACACCATATATTTT	CASSDRQGKSGNTIYF
TRBV7-6	NA	TRBJ2-5	many	TGTGCCAGCAGCTTACAAGGGGGCCAAGAGACCCAGTACTTC	CASSLQGGQETQYF
TRBV29-1	TRBD2	TRBJ2-1	few	TGCAGCGTTGAAGTGGGGCTAGCGGGGTCCTACAATGAGCAGTTCTTC	CSVEVGLAGSYNEQFF
TRBV25-1	NA	TRBJ1-2	many	TGTGCCAGCAGTGAAACTGCAGAAGGGGACTATGGCTACACCTTC	CASSETAEGDYGYTF
TRBV4-1	NA	TRBJ1-1	NA	TGCGCCAGCAGCCACGAAGTGGGGCAGTCCAACACTGAAGCTTTCTTT	CASSHEVGQSNTEAFF
TRBV9	NA	TRBJ1-5	NA	TGTGCCAGCAGCGCCGAGGGTTATCCGCCCCAGCATTTT	CASSAEGYPPQHF
TRBV5-1	NA	TRBJ1-1	few	TGCGCCAGCAGGTGGGGACGGGCCAGCCTAGACACTGAAGCTTTCTTT	CASRWGRASLDTEAFF
TRBV7-9	NA	TRBJ2-2	many	TGTGCCAGCAGTCTACAGGGTCGGACCGGGGAGCTGTTTTTT	CASSLQGRTGELFF
TRBV12-3/TRBV12-4	NA	TRBJ2-3	NA	TGTGCCAGCCGGGGGTTGGGCACAGATACGCAGTATTTT	CASRGLGTDTQYF
TRBV6-5	NA	TRBJ2-1	many	TGTGCCAGCAGTTACTTACCCCTATCGGACGAAGCCAGGTACAATGAGCAGTTCTTC	CASSYLPLSDEARYNEQFF